This T cell receptor beta chain was recorded in a study of regulatory T cells in long-lasting Graves disease. Study-wide points: Persistent patients had more shared public clonotypes (about 2,800) than new patients (approximately 920).

V was pared by 7 bases and J by 1 base, with 14 bases between. The CDR3 is made up of 15 amino acids. Per the germline V gene, CDR1 is MDHEN and CDR2 is SYDVKM. In this sample, this clonotype turned up many times. Antigen unknown. As for time point: newly diagnosed GD, antithyroid drugs for less than 3 months. Making the TCR library involved RNA that had been extracted from PBMCs. Building the TCR beta libraries relied on iRepertoire HTBI primers, and CDR3 regions underwent Arm-PCR. Using its own MiXCR run on the multiplex PCR reads, TCRdb lists one record per CDR3 protein. In the table there are around 420,000 distinct CDR3 sequences, approximately 15% of which are singletons. These sequences were also reported in another study, on T cells in Graves' hyperthyroidism and ophthalmopathy. According to that study: Researchers report that a 13 V-J model separated ophthalmopathy from stable hyperthyroidism.

The sequence was obtained from a woman between 40 and 50 years old with Graves disease. The sequenced sample was peripheral blood mononuclear cells (PBMCs), obtained at new diagnosis, from a patient treated with antithyroid drugs. The chain joins TRBV28 to TRBJ1-5; no reliable D call. The CDR3 here is CASTSWRGSNQPQHF. DNA of the CDR3: TGTGCCAGCACCTCCTGGCGGGGAAGCAATCAGCCCCAGCATTTT.